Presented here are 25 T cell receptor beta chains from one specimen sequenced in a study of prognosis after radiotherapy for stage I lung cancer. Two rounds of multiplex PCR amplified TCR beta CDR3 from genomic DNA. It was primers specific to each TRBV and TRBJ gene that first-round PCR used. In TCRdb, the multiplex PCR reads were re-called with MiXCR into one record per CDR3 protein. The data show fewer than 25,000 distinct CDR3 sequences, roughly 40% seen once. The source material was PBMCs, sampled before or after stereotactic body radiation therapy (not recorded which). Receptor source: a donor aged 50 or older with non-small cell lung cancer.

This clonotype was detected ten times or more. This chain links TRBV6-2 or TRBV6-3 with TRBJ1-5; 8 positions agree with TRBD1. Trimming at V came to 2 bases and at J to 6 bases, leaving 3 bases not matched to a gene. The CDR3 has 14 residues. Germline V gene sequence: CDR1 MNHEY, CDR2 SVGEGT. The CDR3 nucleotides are TGTGCCAGCAGTTACCGACAGGGGCTTCAGCCCCAGCATTTT. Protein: CASSYRQGLQPQHF.

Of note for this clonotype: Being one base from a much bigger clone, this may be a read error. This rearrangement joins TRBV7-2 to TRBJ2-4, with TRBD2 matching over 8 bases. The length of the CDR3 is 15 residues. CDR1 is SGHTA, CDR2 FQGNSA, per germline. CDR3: CSSSSNRAGVGIQYF. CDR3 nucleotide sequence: TGTTCCAGCAGCTCGAATCGAGCGGGAGTTGGGATTCAGTACTTC. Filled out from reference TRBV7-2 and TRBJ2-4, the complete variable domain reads GAGVSQSPSNKVTEKGKDVELRCDPISGHTALYWYRQSLGQGLEFLIYFQGNSAPDKSGLPSDRFSAERTGGSVSTLTIQRTQQEDSAVYLCSSSSNRAGVGIQYFGAGTRLSVL.

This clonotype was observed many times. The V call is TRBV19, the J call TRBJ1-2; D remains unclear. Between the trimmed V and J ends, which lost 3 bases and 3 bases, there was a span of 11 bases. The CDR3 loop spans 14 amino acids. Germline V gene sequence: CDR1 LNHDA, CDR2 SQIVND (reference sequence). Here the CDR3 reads CASSIQSRDYGYTF. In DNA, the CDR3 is TGTGCCAGTAGTATTCAGTCCAGAGACTATGGCTACACCTTC.

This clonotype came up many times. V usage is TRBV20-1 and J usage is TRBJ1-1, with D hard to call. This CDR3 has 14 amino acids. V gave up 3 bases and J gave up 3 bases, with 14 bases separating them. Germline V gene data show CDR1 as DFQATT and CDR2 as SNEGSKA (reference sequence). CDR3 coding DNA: TGCAGTGCTAGGAGGAGTGTTGGGCACACTGAAGCTTTCTTT. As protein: CSARRSVGHTEAFF.

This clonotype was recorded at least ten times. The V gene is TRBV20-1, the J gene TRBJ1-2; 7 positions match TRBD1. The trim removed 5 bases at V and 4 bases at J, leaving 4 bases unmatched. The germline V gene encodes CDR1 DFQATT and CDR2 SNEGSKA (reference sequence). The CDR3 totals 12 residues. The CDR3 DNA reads TGCAGTGCTCCTACAGGGGTCTATGGCTACACCTTC. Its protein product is CSAPTGVYGYTF.

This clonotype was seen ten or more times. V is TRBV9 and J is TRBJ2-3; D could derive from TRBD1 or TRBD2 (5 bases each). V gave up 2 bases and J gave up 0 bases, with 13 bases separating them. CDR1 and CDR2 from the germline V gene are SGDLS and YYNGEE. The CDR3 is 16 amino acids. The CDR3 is CASSVWGRLSTDTQYF. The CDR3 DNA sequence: TGTGCCAGCAGCGTGTGGGGACGGCTTAGCACAGATACGCAGTATTTT.

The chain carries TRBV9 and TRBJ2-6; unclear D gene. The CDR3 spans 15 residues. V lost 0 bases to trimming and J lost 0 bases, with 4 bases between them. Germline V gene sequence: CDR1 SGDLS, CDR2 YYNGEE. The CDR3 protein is CASSVAGSGANVLTF. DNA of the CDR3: TGTGCCAGCAGCGTAGCGGGCTCTGGGGCCAACGTCCTGACTTTC.

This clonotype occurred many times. The CDR3 loop reads CASSLATYWEDTQYF. DNA for the CDR3: TGTGCCAGCAGCTTAGCTACCTATTGGGAGGATACGCAGTATTTT. The chain has TRBV7-2 and TRBJ2-3, with D perhaps matching TRBD2 (5 bases). Germline lookup yields CDR1 SGHTA and CDR2 FQGNSA. V was shortened by 0 bases and J by 6 bases, with 13 bases between the two germline ends. The CDR3 covers 15 residues.

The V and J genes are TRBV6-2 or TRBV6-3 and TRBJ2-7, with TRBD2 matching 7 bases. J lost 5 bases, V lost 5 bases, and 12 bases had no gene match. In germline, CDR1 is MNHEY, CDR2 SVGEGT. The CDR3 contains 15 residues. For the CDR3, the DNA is TGTGCCAGCAGTGGAAAGCGGGATGGCCCAGACGAGCAGTACTTC. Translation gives CASSGKRDGPDEQYF.

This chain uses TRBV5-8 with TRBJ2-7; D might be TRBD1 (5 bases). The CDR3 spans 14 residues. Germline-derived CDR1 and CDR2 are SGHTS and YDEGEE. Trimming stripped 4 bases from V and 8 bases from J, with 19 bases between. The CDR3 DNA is TGTGCCAGCAGCAGGACAATAAGGGGATACAAGCAGTACTTC. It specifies CASSRTIRGYKQYF.

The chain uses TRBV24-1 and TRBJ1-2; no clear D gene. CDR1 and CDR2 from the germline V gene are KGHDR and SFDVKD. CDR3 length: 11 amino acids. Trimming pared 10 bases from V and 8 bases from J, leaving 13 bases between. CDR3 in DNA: TGTGCCACAGGTTCGGGGTACGGCTACACCTTC. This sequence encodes CATGSGYGYTF.

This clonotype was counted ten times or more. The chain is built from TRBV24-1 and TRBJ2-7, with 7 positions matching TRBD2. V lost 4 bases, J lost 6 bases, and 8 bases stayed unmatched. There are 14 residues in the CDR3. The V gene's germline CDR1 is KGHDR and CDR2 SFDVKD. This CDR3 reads CATSDPGRGGEQYF. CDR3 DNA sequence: TGTGCCACCAGTGACCCCGGACGCGGGGGCGAGCAGTACTTC.

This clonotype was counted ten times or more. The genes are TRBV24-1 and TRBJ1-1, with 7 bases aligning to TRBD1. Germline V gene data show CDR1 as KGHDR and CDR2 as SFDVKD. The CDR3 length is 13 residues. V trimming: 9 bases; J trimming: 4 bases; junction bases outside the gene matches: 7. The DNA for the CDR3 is TGTGCCACCTCCACCTCAGGGGGCACTGAAGCTTTCTTT. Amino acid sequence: CATSTSGGTEAFF.

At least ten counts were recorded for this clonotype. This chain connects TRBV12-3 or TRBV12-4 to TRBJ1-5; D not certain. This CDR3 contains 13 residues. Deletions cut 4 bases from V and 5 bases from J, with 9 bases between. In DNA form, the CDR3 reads TGTGCCAGCAGTTCTCGTAGGGATCAGCCCCAGCATTTT. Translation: CASSSRRDQPQHF.

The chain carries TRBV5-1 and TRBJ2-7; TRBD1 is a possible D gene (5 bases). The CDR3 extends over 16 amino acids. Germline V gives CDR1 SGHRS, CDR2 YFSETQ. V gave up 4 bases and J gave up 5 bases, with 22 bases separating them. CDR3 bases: TGCGCCAGCAGCCAGAGCTCGGCAGGGCCCCTCCACGAGCAGTACTTC. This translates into CASSQSSAGPLHEQYF.

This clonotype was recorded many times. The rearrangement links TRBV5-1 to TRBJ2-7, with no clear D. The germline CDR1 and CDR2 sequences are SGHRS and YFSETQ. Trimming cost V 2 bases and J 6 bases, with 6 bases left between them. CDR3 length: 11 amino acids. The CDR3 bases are TGCGCCAGCAGCTTCGACCGCGAGCAGTACTTC. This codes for CASSFDREQYF.

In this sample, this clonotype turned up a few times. The CDR3 DNA sequence: TGTGCCAGCTCACCAGTAGGGTACACTGAAGCTTTCTTT. Protein sequence: CASSPVGYTEAFF. The chain carries TRBV18 and TRBJ1-1, with D unresolved. Deletions cut 2 bases from V and 3 bases from J, with 7 bases between. CDR1 is KGHSH, CDR2 LQKENI, per germline. CDR3 size: 13 residues.

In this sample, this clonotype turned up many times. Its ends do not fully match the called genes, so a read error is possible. The CDR3 loop reads CTTSDFDDQPQHF. In DNA, the CDR3 is TGTACCACCAGTGATTTTGACGATCAGCCCCAGCATTTT. V gene TRBV24-1 combines with J gene TRBJ1-5, with D unclear. Looked up from germline, CDR1 is KGHDR and CDR2 is SFDVKD. The CDR3 covers 13 residues.

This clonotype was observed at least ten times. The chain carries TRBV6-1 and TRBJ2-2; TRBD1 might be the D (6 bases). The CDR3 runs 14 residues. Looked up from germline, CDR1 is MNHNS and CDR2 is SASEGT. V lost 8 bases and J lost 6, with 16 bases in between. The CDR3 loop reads CASGDTSYAGELFF. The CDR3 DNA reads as TGTGCCAGCGGGGACACGTCCTATGCCGGGGAGCTGTTTTTT.

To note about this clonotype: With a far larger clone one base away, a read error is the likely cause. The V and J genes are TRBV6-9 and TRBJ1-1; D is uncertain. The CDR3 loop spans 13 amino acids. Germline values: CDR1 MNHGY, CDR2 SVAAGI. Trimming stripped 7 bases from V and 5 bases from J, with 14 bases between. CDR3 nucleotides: TGTGCCAGCATTTACCTGGGGAGGACTGAAGCTTTCTTT. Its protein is CASIYLGRTEAFF.

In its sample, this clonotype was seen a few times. Written as DNA, the CDR3 is TGTGCCAGCAGCCAAACTCGAGGGGGGTTACAAGAGACCCAGTACTTC. Translation gives CASSQTRGGLQETQYF. J is TRBJ2-5 and V is TRBV4-2, with D perhaps TRBD1 or TRBD2 (6 bases each). The CDR3 covers 16 residues. Trimming pared 2 bases from V and 2 bases from J, leaving 15 bases between. CDR1 and CDR2 from the germline V gene are LGHNA and YNFKEQ.

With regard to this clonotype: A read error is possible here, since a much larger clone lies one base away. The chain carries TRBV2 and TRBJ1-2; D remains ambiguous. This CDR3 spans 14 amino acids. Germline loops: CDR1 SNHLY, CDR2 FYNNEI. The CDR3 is CASSEGVGNYGHTF. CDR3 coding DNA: TGTGCCAGCAGCGAGGGAGTCGGGAACTATGGCCACACCTTC.

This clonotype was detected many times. CDR3 sequence (DNA): TGTGCCAGCAGCCCCTATGGGGGCGTCGATGGCTACACCTTC. Protein sequence: CASSPYGGVDGYTF. The chain uses TRBV7-3 and TRBJ1-2, with D tentatively TRBD1 (6 bases). The V end was cut by 5 bases, the J end by 6 bases, with 16 bases between. Germline V CDR1 and CDR2: SGHTA, FQGTGA. The CDR3 covers 14 residues.

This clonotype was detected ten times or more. CDR3 region: CSAHSLNEQFF. The CDR3 DNA follows: TGCAGTGCTCACTCTCTGAATGAGCAGTTCTTC. The J gene is TRBJ2-1, the V gene TRBV20-1; D uncertain. Per germline, CDR1 DFQATT and CDR2 SNEGSKA (reference sequence). Trimming removed 5 bases at V and 7 bases at J, with 9 bases between. This CDR3 has 11 amino acids.

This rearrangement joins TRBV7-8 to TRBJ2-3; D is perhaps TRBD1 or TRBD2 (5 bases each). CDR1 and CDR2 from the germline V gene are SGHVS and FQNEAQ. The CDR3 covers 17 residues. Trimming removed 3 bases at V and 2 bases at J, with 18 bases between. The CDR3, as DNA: TGTGCCAGCAGCTTTCCCGGGACGGAGTCACCCACAGATACGCAGTATTTT. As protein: CASSFPGTESPTDTQYF.